This T cell receptor beta chain stems from a study of T-cell memory formation after mild COVID-19. One entry per CDR3 protein results from TCRdb running MiXCR on the 5' RACE reads. The sample has 98,000 or so distinct CDR3 sequences; about a sixth are singletons. This clonotype was counted a few times. Germline V CDR1 and CDR2: SGHRS, YFSETQ. V was pared by 4 bases and J by 5 bases, with 4 bases of the junction left unmatched. The CDR3 has 14 amino acids. Material for sequencing was PBMCs or a T cell subset sorted from them (not recorded which). This clonotype originated in a man younger than 35 who had mild COVID-19 (a few samples of this study predate the infection). Cell type and time point are not known. J is TRBJ1-1 and V is TRBV5-1; TRBD1 matches at 11 bases. The chain's CDR3 is CASSPGTGGTEAFF. The DNA for the CDR3 is TGCGCCAGCAGCCCCGGGACAGGGGGGACTGAAGCTTTCTTT.